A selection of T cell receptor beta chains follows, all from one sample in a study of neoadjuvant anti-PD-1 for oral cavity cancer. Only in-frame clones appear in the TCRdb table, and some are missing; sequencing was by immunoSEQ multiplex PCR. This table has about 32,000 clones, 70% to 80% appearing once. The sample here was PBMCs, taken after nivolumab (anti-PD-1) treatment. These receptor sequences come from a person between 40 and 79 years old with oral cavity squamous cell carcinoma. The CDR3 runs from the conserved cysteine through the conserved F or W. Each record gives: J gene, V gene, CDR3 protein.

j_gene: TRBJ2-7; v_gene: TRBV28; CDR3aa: CASSFPGLAYEQYF
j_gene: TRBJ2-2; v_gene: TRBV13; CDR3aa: CASSSEGANTGELFF
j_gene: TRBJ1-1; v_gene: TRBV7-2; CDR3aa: CASTPFRTNTEAFF
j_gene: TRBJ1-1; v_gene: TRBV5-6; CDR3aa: CASSRGGNTEAFF
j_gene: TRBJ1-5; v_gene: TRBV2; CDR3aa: CASSVDREKNQPQHF
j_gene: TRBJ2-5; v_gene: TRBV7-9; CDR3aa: CASSLRKGLRETQYF
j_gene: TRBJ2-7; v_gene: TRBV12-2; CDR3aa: CASRPDQGYYEQYF
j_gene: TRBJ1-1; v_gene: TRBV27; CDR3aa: CASSSSGGVKNTEAFF
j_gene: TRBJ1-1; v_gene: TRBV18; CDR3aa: CASSQGSDTEAFF
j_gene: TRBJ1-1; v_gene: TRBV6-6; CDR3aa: CASSYSGQGTEAFF
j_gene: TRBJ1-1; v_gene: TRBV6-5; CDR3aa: CASSYSWGSPEAFF
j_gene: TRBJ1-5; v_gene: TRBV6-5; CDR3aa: CASKPGQGYQPQHF
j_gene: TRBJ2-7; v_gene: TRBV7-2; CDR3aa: CASSPSWGVASEQYF
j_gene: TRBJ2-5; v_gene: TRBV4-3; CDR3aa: CASSQGGRAGETQYF
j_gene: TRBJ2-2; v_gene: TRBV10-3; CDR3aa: CAISSISTGELFF
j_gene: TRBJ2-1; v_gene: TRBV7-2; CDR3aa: CASSLRANNEQFF
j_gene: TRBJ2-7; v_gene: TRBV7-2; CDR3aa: CASRGLTYEQYF
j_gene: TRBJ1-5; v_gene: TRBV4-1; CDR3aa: CASSQEPLGRTNQPQHF
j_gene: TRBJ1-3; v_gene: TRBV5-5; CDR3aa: CASSLGGSPGNTIYF
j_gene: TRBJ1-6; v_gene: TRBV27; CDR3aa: CASSLEGRNSPLHF
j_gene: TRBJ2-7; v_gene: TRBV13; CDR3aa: CASSRGGRLTYEQYF
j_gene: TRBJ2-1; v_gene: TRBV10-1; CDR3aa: CASSTGAGSNEQFF
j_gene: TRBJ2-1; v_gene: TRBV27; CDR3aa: CASSPDRGPYNEQFF
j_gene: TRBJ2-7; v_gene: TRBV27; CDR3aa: CASSLSGTGRYEQYF
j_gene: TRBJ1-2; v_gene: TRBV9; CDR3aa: CASSPDWTGGYTF
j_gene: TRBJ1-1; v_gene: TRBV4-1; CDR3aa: CASSQEGGLAEAFF
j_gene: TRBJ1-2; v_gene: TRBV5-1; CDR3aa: CASSLGDGPYGYTF
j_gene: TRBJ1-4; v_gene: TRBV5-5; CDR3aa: CASSTGQVYNEKLFF
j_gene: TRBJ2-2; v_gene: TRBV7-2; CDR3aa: CASSLITGIGELFF
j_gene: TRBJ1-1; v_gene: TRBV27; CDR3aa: CASSLAQTNTEAFF
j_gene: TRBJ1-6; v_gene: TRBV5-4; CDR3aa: CASSQNTGSNSPLHF